This entry lists 20 T cell receptor beta chains sequenced from one sample in a study of T cell changes during pregnancy in multiple sclerosis. Only in-frame clones appear in the TCRdb table, and some are missing; sequencing was by immunoSEQ multiplex PCR. This sample has about 47,000 clones, with around 87% found just once. This specimen was CD8+ T cells from peripheral blood mononuclear cells, taken in the second trimester of pregnancy. The source of these receptors is a female donor with multiple sclerosis, enrolled in a pregnancy study.

The chain links TRBV9 to TRBJ2-7; 12 nucleotides agree with TRBD2. There are 17 residues in the CDR3. Looked up from germline, CDR1 is SGDLS and CDR2 is YYNGEE. The J segment lost 0 bases and the V segment lost 4 bases, leaving 8 bases of the junction unmatched. The CDR3 DNA is TGTGCCAGCAGCTCTCCTAGCGGGGGGGCGCCCTCCTACGAGCAGTACTTC. Translated: CASSSPSGGAPSYEQYF.

The chain couples TRBV27 to TRBJ2-5; D is uncertain. V lost 2 bases to trimming and J lost 4 bases, with 8 bases between them. Germline V gene data show CDR1 as MNHEY and CDR2 as SMNVEV (reference sequence). The length of the CDR3 is 13 residues. The CDR3 DNA follows: TGTGCCAGCAGTTTACTACCTTCAGAGACCCAGTACTTC. This sequence encodes CASSLLPSETQYF.

The chain employs TRBV7-9 and TRBJ2-2; the D gene is possibly TRBD1 (6 bases). The V end lost 6 bases, the J end lost 5 bases, and 16 bases lay between the germline ends. The CDR3 has 15 residues. The germline CDR1 and CDR2 sequences are SEHNR and FQNEAQ (reference sequence). The DNA of the CDR3 is TGTGCCAGCAGTTACCGGGACATAGGTACCGGGGAGCTGTTTTTT. The encoded protein is CASSYRDIGTGELFF.

This clone was seen a single time. The J gene is TRBJ2-1, the V gene TRBV7-9; the D gene is possibly TRBD2 (5 bases). The V end was cut by 5 bases, the J end by 0 bases, with 11 bases between. Germline assignment: CDR1 SEHNR and CDR2 FQNEAQ (reference sequence). CDR3 length: 15 residues. The DNA for the CDR3 is TGTGCCAGCAGCCCCACAACTAGCTCCTACAATGAGCAGTTCTTC. Amino acids: CASSPTTSSYNEQFF. The variable domain in full, with the rest retrieved from reference TRBV7-9 and TRBJ2-1, is DTGVSQNPRHKITKRGQNVTFRCDPISEHNRLYWYRQTLGQGPEFLTYFQNEAQLEKSRLLSDRFSAERPKGSFSTLEIQRTEQGDSAMYLCASSPTTSSYNEQFFGPGTRLTVL.

This rearrangement joins TRBV6-5 to TRBJ2-1; TRBD2 is a possible D gene (7 bases). V was pared by 1 base and J by 10 bases, with 11 bases between. This CDR3 comprises 13 residues. The germline V gene encodes CDR1 MNHEY and CDR2 SVGAGI. The CDR3 here is CASSYWGGPEQFF. CDR3 in DNA: TGTGCCAGCAGTTACTGGGGGGGGCCGGAGCAGTTCTTC.

The genes are TRBV29-1 and TRBJ2-2; D gene uncertain. V dropped 6 bases and J dropped 1 base, with 9 bases sitting between them. The length of the CDR3 is 13 residues. The V gene's germline CDR1 is SQVTM and CDR2 ANQGSEA. The chain's CDR3 is CSVAQENTGELFF. DNA of the CDR3: TGCAGCGTGGCGCAGGAGAACACCGGGGAGCTGTTTTTT.

The chain employs TRBV9 and TRBJ2-5; D is ambiguous. V gave up 0 bases and J gave up 3 bases, with 15 bases separating them. From germline, CDR1 is SGDLS and CDR2 YYNGEE. CDR3 length equals 16 residues. This chain's CDR3 is CASSVAWRLNEETQYF. DNA of the CDR3: TGTGCCAGCAGCGTAGCTTGGCGGCTGAACGAAGAGACCCAGTACTTC.

This sequence joins TRBV7-6 and TRBJ1-3; D uncertain. There are 14 residues in the CDR3. From germline, CDR1 is SGHVS and CDR2 FNYEAQ. The V gene lost 1 base and the J gene lost 2 bases, with 6 bases spanning the gap. The DNA of the CDR3 is TGTGCCAGCAGCTTAGAGACTGCTGGAAACACCATATATTTT. Translated: CASSLETAGNTIYF.

V and J are TRBV6-1 and TRBJ1-4; weak D call: TRBD1 (5 bases). V was cut by 3 bases and J by 7 bases, with 15 bases left in between. The CDR3 totals 15 residues. Germline V gives CDR1 MNHNS, CDR2 SASEGT. This CDR3 is CASSDSQGLGEKLFF. Here the CDR3 DNA reads TGTGCCAGCAGTGATTCGCAGGGACTGGGTGAAAAACTGTTTTTT.

The V and J genes are TRBV5-4 and TRBJ2-5; D gene uncertain. CDR1 is SGHNT, CDR2 YYREEE, per germline (reference sequence). CDR3 length: 13 residues. V shed 5 bases and J shed 2 bases, with 10 bases lying between them. The chain's CDR3 is CASSYQVQETQYF. Here the CDR3 DNA reads TGTGCCAGCAGTTACCAGGTTCAAGAGACCCAGTACTTC.

The rearrangement uses TRBV18 and TRBJ2-1; D may be TRBD2 (6 bases). Germline assignment: CDR1 KGHSH and CDR2 LQKENI. CDR3 size: 16 residues. V was clipped by 5 bases and J by 8 bases, with 22 bases between them. Here the CDR3 DNA reads TGTGCCAGCTCAACTAACCCGGGCGGAGGGTCGGATGAGCAGTTCTTC. As protein: CASSTNPGGGSDEQFF.

DNA of the CDR3: TGTGCCAGCAGTTCCTTGACTAGCGTAGAGACCCAGTACTTC. Protein product: CASSSLTSVETQYF. The chain has TRBV6-5 and TRBJ2-5, with 8 bases fitting TRBD2. The V gene end was trimmed by 4 bases and the J gene end by 4 bases; junction bases not matched to a gene: 5. The CDR3 consists of 14 residues. Germline values: CDR1 MNHEY, CDR2 SVGAGI.

This clone was observed a single time. V gene TRBV19 combines with J gene TRBJ2-1; D unresolved. Deletions cut 3 bases from V and 2 bases from J, with 8 bases between. Germline V gene lookup returns CDR1 LNHDA and CDR2 SQIVND (reference sequence). The CDR3 runs to 14 residues. The CDR3 DNA reads as TGTGCCAGTAGTATGTACACCACCTACAATGAGCAGTTCTTC. Translated, it gives CASSMYTTYNEQFF. Looking up the rest from reference TRBV19 and TRBJ2-1 gives the full variable domain: DGGITQSPKYLFRKEGQNVTLSCEQNLNHDAMYWYRQDPGQGLRLIYYSQIVNDFQKGDIAEGYSVSREKKESFPLTVTSAQKNPTAFYLCASSMYTTYNEQFFGPGTRLTVL.

The V gene is TRBV11-2, the J gene TRBJ2-7, with D perhaps TRBD1 (6 bases). Germline CDR1 is SGHAT and CDR2 is FQNNGV. The CDR3 length is 14 residues. V was clipped by 5 bases and J by 3 bases, with 14 bases between them. This CDR3 is CASSRRDTYYEQYF. CDR3 DNA sequence: TGTGCCAGCAGCCGCCGGGACACCTACTACGAGCAGTACTTC. Looking up the rest from reference TRBV11-2 and TRBJ2-7 gives the full variable domain: EAGVAQSPRYKIIEKRQSVAFWCNPISGHATLYWYQQILGQGPKLLIQFQNNGVVDDSQLPKDRFSAERLKGVDSTLKIQPAKLEDSAVYLCASSRRDTYYEQYFGPGTRLTVT.

The chain links TRBV6-5 to TRBJ2-5; D possibly corresponds to TRBD2 (6 bases). CDR1 is MNHEY, CDR2 SVGAGI, per germline. The V and J ends lost 3 bases and 5 bases respectively, with 10 bases between them. The CDR3 is 13 amino acids. The CDR3 reads CASSYRGWETQYF. The DNA for the CDR3 is TGTGCCAGCAGTTATCGGGGGTGGGAGACCCAGTACTTC.

This chain connects TRBV19 to TRBJ2-5, with D hard to call. The V gene lost 2 bases and the J gene lost 2 bases, with 9 bases spanning the gap. This CDR3 is built from 14 residues. Germline CDR1 LNHDA, CDR2 SQIVND (reference sequence). The CDR3 nucleotides are TGTGCCAGTAGTATATTGGGCCTGCAAGAGACCCAGTACTTC. Translating gives CASSILGLQETQYF. The variable domain in full, completed from reference TRBV19 and TRBJ2-5, reads DGGITQSPKYLFRKEGQNVTLSCEQNLNHDAMYWYRQDPGQGLRLIYYSQIVNDFQKGDIAEGYSVSREKKESFPLTVTSAQKNPTAFYLCASSILGLQETQYFGPGTRLLVL.

This clone was seen once. The rearrangement links TRBV9 to TRBJ2-7; no clear D gene. The CDR3 has 15 residues. Between the trimmed V and J ends, which lost 0 bases and 1 base, there was a span of 11 bases. Germline V gene sequence: CDR1 SGDLS, CDR2 YYNGEE. The CDR3 here is CASSVAAGASYEQYF. CDR3 DNA sequence: TGTGCCAGCAGCGTAGCCGCCGGAGCTTCCTACGAGCAGTACTTC.

The genes are TRBV28 and TRBJ2-7, with 11 bases matching TRBD2. This CDR3 region has 16 residues. The V gene end was trimmed by 5 bases and the J gene end by 1 base; junction bases not matched to a gene: 7. From germline, CDR1 is MDHEN and CDR2 SYDVKM. As DNA, the CDR3 is TGTGCCAGCAGTCCCATTTCTAGCGGGAGGTCCTACGAGCAGTACTTC. This translates into CASSPISSGRSYEQYF.

V gene TRBV15 combines with J gene TRBJ2-7; tentatively, D is TRBD1 (6 bases). Germline lookup yields CDR1 LNHNV and CDR2 YYDKDF (reference sequence). The ends were cut back, 5 bases at V and 6 bases at J, with 17 bases in the middle. The CDR3 loop spans 14 amino acids. The chain's CDR3 is CATSRDTEWVEQYF. In nucleotides, the CDR3 is TGTGCCACCAGCCGGGACACCGAATGGGTCGAGCAGTACTTC.

V is TRBV7-9 and J is TRBJ2-1; tentative D call: TRBD2 (5 bases). The length of the CDR3 is 15 residues. Germline CDR1 reads SEHNR; CDR2 reads FQNEAQ (reference sequence). V lost 5 bases to trimming and J lost 0 bases, with 11 bases between them. The chain's CDR3 is CASSGLASSYNEQFF. Here the CDR3 DNA reads TGTGCCAGCAGCGGACTGGCAAGCTCCTACAATGAGCAGTTCTTC.